Here is one T cell receptor (beta chain) with its context. What it recognizes is unknown. This specimen belongs to a study of shared clonotypes between healthy human individuals. The split of CD4+ cells yielded CD45RA+ naive and CD45RA-negative memory subsets. Whole-study results and caveats: Sequencing depth was predicted to influence how clonotypes are shared among donors.

Each cell subset's genomic DNA was divided evenly among several immunoSEQ plates. The table came from immunoSEQ multiplex PCR; TCRdb's copy has only in-frame clones and leaves some out. This table has hundreds of thousands of clones, about 97% appearing once. CDR1 is SGHRS and CDR2 is YFSETQ in the germline V gene. J gave up 6 bases and V 4 bases, and 9 bases lay outside the gene matches. The CDR3 totals 15 residues. This sequence joins TRBV5-1 and TRBJ2-5; TRBD2 aligns across 10 bases. The source is a woman aged 25 to 39 in good health. The sample consisted of naive CD4+ T cells sorted from blood. The subset was: CD45RA+ positively selected. The CDR3 DNA reads TGCGCCAGCAGCACTATAGCGGGGGGAAGTAAGACCCAGTACTTC. Amino acid sequence: CASSTIAGGSKTQYF.